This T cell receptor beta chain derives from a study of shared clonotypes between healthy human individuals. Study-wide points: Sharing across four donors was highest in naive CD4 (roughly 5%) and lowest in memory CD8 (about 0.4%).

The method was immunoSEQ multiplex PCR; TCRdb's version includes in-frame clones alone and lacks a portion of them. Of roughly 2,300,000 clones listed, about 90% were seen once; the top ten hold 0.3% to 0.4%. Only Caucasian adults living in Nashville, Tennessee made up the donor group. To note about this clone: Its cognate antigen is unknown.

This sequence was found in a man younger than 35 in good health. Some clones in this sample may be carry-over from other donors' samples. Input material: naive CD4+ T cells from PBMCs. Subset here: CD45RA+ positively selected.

CDR3 nucleotide sequence: TGTGCCAGCAGTAATAGAGCGGGAGGGCCCCACGAGCAGTACTTC. Its translation: CASSNRAGGPHEQYF. The gene calls are TRBV28 and TRBJ2-7, with TRBD2 identical over 10 bases. The V gene's germline CDR1 is MDHEN and CDR2 SYDVKM. After removal of 5 bases from V and 5 bases from J, the junction contained 9 bases not matched to a gene. The CDR3 spans 15 residues.